The following is a TCR beta chain sequence with its context. The antigen is not known. This entry belongs to a study of cytomegalovirus exposure and HLA in healthy donors. The CDR3 contains 14 residues. Germline lookup yields CDR1 SEHNR and CDR2 FQNEAQ (reference sequence). The V end was cut by 5 bases, the J end by 5 bases, with 14 bases between. Both 60 Vbeta primers and 13 Jbeta primers went into the PCR. Per the original methods: Roughly 10 million shared chains were among approximately 80 million unique TCR beta chains counted in a later analysis. Assay: immunoSEQ multiplex PCR; the TCRdb copy retains only in-frame clones and omits some. V and J calls and clone size are as listed in that table; D and trimming were resolved from the DNA. The sample holds 160,000 or so clones, 65% to 85% seen once. Study-level findings and limits: Solely CMV serostatus was available to characterize immune exposure.

Sequenced: PBMCs. The chain combines TRBV7-9 with TRBJ2-3; D not resolved. This clonotype originated in a woman aged 18 to 35 in good health and CMV-seronegative. The CDR3 coding sequence is TGTGCCAGCAGCCTCTCCCCGCGCGGAGATACGCAGTATTTT. It translates to CASSLSPRGDTQYF.